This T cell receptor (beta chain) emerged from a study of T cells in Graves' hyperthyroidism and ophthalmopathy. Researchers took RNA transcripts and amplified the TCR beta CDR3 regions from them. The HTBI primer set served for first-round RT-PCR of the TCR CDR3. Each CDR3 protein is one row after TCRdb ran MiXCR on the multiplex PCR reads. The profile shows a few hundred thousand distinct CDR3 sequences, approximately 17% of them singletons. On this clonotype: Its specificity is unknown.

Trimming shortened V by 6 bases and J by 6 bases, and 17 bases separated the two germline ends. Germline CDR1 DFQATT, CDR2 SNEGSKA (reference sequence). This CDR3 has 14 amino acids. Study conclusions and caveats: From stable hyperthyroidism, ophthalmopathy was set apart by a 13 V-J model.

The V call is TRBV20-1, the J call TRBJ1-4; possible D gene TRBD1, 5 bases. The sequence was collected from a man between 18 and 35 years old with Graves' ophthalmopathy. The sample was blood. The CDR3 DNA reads TGCAGTGCCGCCGGGGGGGGGACGGATGAAAAACTGTTTTTT. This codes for CSAAGGGTDEKLFF.